Described below is a single TCR beta chain sequence and its context. CDR1 and CDR2 (germline): KGHDR, SFDVKD. The length of the CDR3 is 18 residues. After removal of 0 bases from V and 5 bases from J, the junction contained 11 bases not matched to a gene. The record originates from a study of blood T cell repertoires in COVID-19. Whole-study context: COVID-19 samples from acute and convalescent phases originated in the United States, Italy and Spain.

Per the authors' pipeline: The authors estimated nucleated cell counts from reference gene primer amplification. Libraries were prepared by immunoSEQ multiplex PCR; TCRdb keeps only in-frame clonotypes and omits some of them. That table gives V, J and clone size, and the DNA gave D and trimming. The sample carries around 300,000 clones, about nine tenths recorded once. The sequenced sample consisted of peripheral blood. The chain is built from TRBV24-1 and TRBJ2-2, with 7 bases that match TRBD1. This sequence originates from a young woman with active or convalescent COVID-19. Here the CDR3 DNA reads TGTGCCACCAGTGATTTGAAGGGACAGCCCCAGGGAACCGGGGAGCTGTTTTTT. Translation: CATSDLKGQPQGTGELFF.